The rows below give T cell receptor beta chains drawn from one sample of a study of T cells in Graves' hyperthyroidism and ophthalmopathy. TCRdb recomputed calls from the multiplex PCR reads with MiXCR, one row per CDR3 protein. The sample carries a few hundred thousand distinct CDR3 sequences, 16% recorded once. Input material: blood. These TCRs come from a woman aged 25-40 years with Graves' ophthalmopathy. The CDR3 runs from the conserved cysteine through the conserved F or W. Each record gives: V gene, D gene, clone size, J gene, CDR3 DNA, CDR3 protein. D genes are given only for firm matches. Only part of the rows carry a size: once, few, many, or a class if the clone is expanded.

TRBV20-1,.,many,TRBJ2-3,TGCAGTGCTACCGCTCTGACGGGGCTCGTTCGAGATACGCAGTATTTT,CSATALTGLVRDTQYF
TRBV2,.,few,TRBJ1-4,TGTGCCAGCAGGGTCGCAGAAAAACTGTTTTTT,CASRVAEKLFF
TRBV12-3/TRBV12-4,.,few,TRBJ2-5,TGTGCCAGTACCAGGGATCAGAACCAAGAGACCCAGTACTTC,CASTRDQNQETQYF
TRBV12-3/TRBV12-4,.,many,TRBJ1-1,TGTGCCAGCAGTTTTGGGGCCCAGAAGGGGTACACTGAAGCTTTCTTT,CASSFGAQKGYTEAFF
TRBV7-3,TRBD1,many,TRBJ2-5,TGTGCCAGCAGCTTAAGCCGGGACAGGGGGGAGACCCAGTACTTC,CASSLSRDRGETQYF
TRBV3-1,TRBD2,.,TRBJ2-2,TGTGCCAGCAGCCAAGATGTCCCAGGACTAGCGGGAGAAGTAACCGGGGAGCTGTTTTTT,CASSQDVPGLAGEVTGELFF
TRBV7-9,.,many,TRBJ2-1,TGTGCCAGTTCGGGACTCACCGACGGGCAGTTCTTC,CASSGLTDGQFF
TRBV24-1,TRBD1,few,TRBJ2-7,TGTGCCACCAGTGATCCCAGACAGGGGGACTACGAGCAGTACTTC,CATSDPRQGDYEQYF
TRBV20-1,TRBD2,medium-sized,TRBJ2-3,TGCAGTGGTAATGTGGCGGGAGGGTTCATGGATACGCAGTATTTT,CSGNVAGGFMDTQYF
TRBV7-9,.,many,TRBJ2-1,TGTGCCAGCAGCCGAGGAGGGGGTTACGATGAGCAGTTCTTC,CASSRGGGYDEQFF
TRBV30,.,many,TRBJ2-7,TGTGCCTGGAATCCCCTCGACAGTGGGAGTCGCGAGCAGTACTTC,CAWNPLDSGSREQYF
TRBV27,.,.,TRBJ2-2,TGTGCCAGTGCGGACAGATACACCGGGGAGCTGTTTTTT,CASADRYTGELFF
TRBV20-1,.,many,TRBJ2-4,TGCAGTGCTACTAGATCGGGAGTAACCAAAAACATTCAGTACTTC,CSATRSGVTKNIQYF
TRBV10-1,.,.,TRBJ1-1,TGCGCCAGCAGTGAGCAAGGTCGGACAAAAGCTTTCTTT,CASSEQGRTKAFF
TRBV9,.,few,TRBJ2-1,TGTGCCAGCAGCGTAGATGAGGGATGGGGTAGCGATGAGCAGTTCTTC,CASSVDEGWGSDEQFF
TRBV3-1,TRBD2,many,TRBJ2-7,TGTGCCAGCAGCCCCCGGGCTAGCGGGAGAGACGAGCAGTACTTC,CASSPRASGRDEQYF
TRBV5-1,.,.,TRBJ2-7,TGCGCCAGCAGCATGGGACCCTACGAGCAGTACTTC,CASSMGPYEQYF
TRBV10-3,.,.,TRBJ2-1,TGTGCCATCAGTGAGTCGCGACTAGGAAGTTTCGATGAGCAGTTCTTC,CAISESRLGSFDEQFF
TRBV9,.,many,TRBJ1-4,TGTGCCAGCAGCGTAGAACGGGGAACTAATGAAAAACTGTTTTTT,CASSVERGTNEKLFF
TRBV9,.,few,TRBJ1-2,TGTGCCAGCAGCGTAGATCCCGCAGGGGACTATGGCTACACCTTC,CASSVDPAGDYGYTF
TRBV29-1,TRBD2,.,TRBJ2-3,TGCAGCGCCGGATGGGCGGGAGCTAGCACAGATACGCAGTATTTT,CSAGWAGASTDTQYF
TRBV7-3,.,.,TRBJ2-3,TGTGCCAGCAGCATAGGTCTTCCGGGGCCCACAGATACGCAGTATTTT,CASSIGLPGPTDTQYF
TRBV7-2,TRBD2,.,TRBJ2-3,TGTGCCAGCAGCTCGGTGGGGGTAGCGGGAGTGAGGGCAGATACGCAGTATTTT,CASSSVGVAGVRADTQYF
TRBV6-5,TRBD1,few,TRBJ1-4,TGTGCCAGCAGTTACTGGGACAGGGGGAGAACTAATGAAAAACTGTTTTTT,CASSYWDRGRTNEKLFF
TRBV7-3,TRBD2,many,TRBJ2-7,TGTGCCAGCAGCTTACCCGGGACTAGCGGGAGCTGGGGGACCTACGAGCAGTACTTC,CASSLPGTSGSWGTYEQYF
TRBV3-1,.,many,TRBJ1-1,TGTGCCAGCAGCCATGGCCACGGGAACACTGAAGCTTTCTTT,CASSHGHGNTEAFF
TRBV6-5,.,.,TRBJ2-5,TGTGCCAGCAGTTACTCGACTTTCTGGGAAGAGACCCAGTACTTC,CASSYSTFWEETQYF
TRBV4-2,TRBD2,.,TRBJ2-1,TGTGCCAGCAGCCAAGACTTCCAGCGGGAGGATGAGCAGTTCTTC,CASSQDFQREDEQFF
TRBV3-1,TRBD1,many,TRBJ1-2,TGTGCCAGCAGCCAAGGGACAGGTGACTATGGCTACACCTTC,CASSQGTGDYGYTF
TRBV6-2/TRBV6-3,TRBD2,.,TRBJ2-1,TGTGCCAGCAAGGGCGGGGGAACCGGGTTCTTC,CASKGGGTGFF
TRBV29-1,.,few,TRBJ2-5,TGCAGCGTCCCCGTAGGGGGAAATAGAGAGACCCAGTACTTC,CSVPVGGNRETQYF
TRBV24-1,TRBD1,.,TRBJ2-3,TGTGCCACCAGCGAACCGGGACAGGGATCAGATACGCAGTATTTT,CATSEPGQGSDTQYF
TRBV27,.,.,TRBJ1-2,TGTGCCAGCAGTTTATCGTTGGCGTCCTATGGCTACACCTTC,CASSLSLASYGYTF
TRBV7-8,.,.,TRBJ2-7,TGTGCCAGCAGCTTAGAGATAGGGTCCTACGAGCAGTACTTC,CASSLEIGSYEQYF
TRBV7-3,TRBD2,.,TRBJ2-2,TGTGCCAGCAGCTTACTAGCGGGAGGGTACACCGGGGAGCTGTTTTTT,CASSLLAGGYTGELFF
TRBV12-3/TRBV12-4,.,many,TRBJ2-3,TGTGCCAGCAGCCCCGCGGGGTTCGGTTCAGATACGCAGTATTTT,CASSPAGFGSDTQYF
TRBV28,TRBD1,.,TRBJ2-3,TGTGCCAGCAGTTTGGACAGGGTGTCCACAGATACGCAGTATTTT,CASSLDRVSTDTQYF
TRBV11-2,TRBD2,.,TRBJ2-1,TGTGCCAGCAGCTTCGGACTAGCAAAGTGGGAGCAGTTCTTC,CASSFGLAKWEQFF
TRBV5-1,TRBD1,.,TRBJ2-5,TGCGCCAGCAGCGTATCCGGGACAGGGCAAGAGACCCAGTACTTC,CASSVSGTGQETQYF
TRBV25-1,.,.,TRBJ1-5,TGTGCCAGCAGTGAATCATTACAGGGAAATTTTCAGCCCCAGCATTTT,CASSESLQGNFQPQHF
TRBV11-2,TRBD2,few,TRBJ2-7,TGTGCCAGCAGATTAGAGGCGGGAGGGACCTACGAGCAGTACTTC,CASRLEAGGTYEQYF
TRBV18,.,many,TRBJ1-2,TGTGCCAGCTCACCAAGCGGGGACGTCTACTATGGCTACACCTTC,CASSPSGDVYYGYTF
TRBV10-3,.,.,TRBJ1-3,TGTGCCATCACCGATCCTGACAGGCCGAGCTCTGGAAACACCATATATTTT,CAITDPDRPSSGNTIYF
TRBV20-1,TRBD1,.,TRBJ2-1,TGCAGTCTTCGACAGGGGATATTTGAGCAGTTCTTC,CSLRQGIFEQFF
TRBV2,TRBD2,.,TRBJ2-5,TGTGCCAGCAGTTTATTTGGGACTAGCAGGAGGGCCGGGGAGACCCAGTACTTC,CASSLFGTSRRAGETQYF
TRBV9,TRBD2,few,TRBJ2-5,TGTGCCAGCAGCAACGGACTAGCGGGAGGAGAGACCCAGTACTTC,CASSNGLAGGETQYF
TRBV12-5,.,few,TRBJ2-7,TGTGCTAGTGGTTTGGAAGGGGGGGGGCTCTACGAGCAGTACTTC,CASGLEGGGLYEQYF
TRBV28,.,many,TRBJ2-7,TGTGCCAGCAGAAACCCGGGGCCCTACGAGCAGTACTTC,CASRNPGPYEQYF
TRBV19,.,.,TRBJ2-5,TGTGCCAGTTCCGGGTCCTTCGGAAAGACCCAGTACTTC,CASSGSFGKTQYF
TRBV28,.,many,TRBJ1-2,TGTGCCAGCAGTTTGACAAAGGTCCGGGGCTACACCTTC,CASSLTKVRGYTF
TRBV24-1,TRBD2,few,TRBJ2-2,TGTGCCACAATACTAGCGACGCGTACTATAATAATGGTGACTTGTGCCGGGGAGCTGTTTTTT,CATILATRTIIMVTCAGELFF